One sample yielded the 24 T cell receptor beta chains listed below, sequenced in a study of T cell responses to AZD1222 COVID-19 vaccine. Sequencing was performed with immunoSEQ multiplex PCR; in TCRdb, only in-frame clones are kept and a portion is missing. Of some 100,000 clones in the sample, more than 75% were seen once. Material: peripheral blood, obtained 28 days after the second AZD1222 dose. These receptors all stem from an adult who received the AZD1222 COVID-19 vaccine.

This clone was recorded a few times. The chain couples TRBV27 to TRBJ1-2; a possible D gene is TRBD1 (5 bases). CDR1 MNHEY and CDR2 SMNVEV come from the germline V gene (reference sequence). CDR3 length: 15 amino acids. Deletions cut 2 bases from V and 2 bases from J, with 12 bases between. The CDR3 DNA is TGTGCCAGCAGTTTAGTCGGGGGACGAAACTATGGCTACACCTTC. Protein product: CASSLVGGRNYGYTF.

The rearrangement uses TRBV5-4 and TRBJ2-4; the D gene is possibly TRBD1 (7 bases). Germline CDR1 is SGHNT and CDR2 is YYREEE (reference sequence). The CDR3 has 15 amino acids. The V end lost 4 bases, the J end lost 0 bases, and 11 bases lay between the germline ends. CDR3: CASSPGGIAKNIQYF. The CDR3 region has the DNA TGTGCCAGCAGCCCAGGGGGGATAGCCAAAAACATTCAGTACTTC.

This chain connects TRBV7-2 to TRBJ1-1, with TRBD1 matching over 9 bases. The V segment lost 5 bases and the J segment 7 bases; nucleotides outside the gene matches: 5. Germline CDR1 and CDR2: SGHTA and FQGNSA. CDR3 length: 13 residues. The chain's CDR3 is CASSAGQGGEAFF. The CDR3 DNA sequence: TGTGCCAGCAGCGCGGGACAGGGAGGTGAAGCTTTCTTT.

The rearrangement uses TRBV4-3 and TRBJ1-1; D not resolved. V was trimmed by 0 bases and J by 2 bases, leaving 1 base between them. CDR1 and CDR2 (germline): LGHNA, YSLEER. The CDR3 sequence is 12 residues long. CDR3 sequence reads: CASSQDNTEAFF. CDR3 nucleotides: TGCGCCAGCAGCCAAGACAACACTGAAGCTTTCTTT.

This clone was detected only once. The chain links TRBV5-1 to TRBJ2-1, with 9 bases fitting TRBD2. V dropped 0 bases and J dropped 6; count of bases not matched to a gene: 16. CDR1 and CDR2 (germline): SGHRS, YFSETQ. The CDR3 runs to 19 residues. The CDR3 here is CASSLEPQRGAAWGNEQFF. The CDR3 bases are TGCGCCAGCAGCTTGGAGCCCCAGCGGGGGGCCGCGTGGGGCAATGAGCAGTTCTTC.

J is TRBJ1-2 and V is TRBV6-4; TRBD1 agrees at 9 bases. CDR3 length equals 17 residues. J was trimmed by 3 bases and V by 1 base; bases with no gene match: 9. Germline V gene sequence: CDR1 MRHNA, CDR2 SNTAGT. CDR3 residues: CASSDFQHRGRDYGYTF. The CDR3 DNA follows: TGTGCCAGCAGTGACTTTCAACACAGGGGGCGCGACTATGGCTACACCTTC.

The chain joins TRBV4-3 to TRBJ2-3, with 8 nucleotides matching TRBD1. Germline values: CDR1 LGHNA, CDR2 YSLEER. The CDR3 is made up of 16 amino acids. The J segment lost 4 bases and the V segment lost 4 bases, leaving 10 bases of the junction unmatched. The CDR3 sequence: CASSPRDRGFPDTQYF. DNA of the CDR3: TGCGCCAGCAGCCCCCGCGACAGGGGTTTTCCAGATACGCAGTATTTT.

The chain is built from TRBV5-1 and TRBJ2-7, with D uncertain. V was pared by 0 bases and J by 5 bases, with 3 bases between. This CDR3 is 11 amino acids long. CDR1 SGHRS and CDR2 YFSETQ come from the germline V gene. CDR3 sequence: CASSLGDEQYF. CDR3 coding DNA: TGCGCCAGCAGCTTGGGAGACGAGCAGTACTTC.

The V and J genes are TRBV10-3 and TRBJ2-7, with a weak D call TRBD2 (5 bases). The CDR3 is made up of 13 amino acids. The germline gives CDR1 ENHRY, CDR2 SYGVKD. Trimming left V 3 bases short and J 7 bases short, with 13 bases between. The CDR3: CAISEGEEGEQYF. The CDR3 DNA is TGTGCCATCAGTGAAGGAGAAGAGGGTGAGCAGTACTTC.

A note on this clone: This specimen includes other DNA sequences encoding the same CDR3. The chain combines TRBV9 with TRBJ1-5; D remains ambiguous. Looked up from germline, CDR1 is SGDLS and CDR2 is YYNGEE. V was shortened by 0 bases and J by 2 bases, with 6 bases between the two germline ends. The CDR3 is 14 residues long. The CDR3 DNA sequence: TGTGCCAGCAGCGTAGACGGTGGCAATCAGCCCCAGCATTTT. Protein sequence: CASSVDGGNQPQHF. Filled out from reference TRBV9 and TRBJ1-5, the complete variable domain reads DSGVTQTPKHLITATGQRVTLRCSPRSGDLSVYWYQQSLDQGLQFLIQYYNGEERAKGNILERFSAQQFPDLHSELNLSSLELGDSALYFCASSVDGGNQPQHFGDGTRLSIL.

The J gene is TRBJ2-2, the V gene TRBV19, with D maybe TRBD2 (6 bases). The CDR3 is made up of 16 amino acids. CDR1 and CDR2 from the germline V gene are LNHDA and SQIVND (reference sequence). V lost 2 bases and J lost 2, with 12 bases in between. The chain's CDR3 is CASSIFGSYNTGELFF. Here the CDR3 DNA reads TGTGCCAGTAGTATATTCGGGAGTTATAACACCGGGGAGCTGTTTTTT. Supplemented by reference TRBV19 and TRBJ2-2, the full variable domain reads DGGITQSPKYLFRKEGQNVTLSCEQNLNHDAMYWYRQDPGQGLRLIYYSQIVNDFQKGDIAEGYSVSREKKESFPLTVTSAQKNPTAFYLCASSIFGSYNTGELFFGEGSRLTVL.

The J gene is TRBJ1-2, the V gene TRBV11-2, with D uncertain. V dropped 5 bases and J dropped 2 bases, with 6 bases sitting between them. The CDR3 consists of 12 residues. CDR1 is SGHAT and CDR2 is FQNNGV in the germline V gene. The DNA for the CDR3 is TGTGCCAGCAGCCAGAGAAACTATGGCTACACCTTC. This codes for CASSQRNYGYTF.

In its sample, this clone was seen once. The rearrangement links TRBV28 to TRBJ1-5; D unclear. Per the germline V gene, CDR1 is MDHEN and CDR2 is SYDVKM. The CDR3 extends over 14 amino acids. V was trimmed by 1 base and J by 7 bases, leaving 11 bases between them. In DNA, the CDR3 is TGTGCCAGCAGTTTATCTGTCATGTCCCAGCCCCAGCATTTT. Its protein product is CASSLSVMSQPQHF.

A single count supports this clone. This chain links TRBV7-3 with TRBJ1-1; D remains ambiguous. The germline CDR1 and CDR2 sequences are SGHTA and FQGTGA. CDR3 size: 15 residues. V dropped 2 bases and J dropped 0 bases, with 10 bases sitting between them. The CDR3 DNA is TGTGCCAGCAGCTTATATTCAGCCCTGAACACTGAAGCTTTCTTT. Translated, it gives CASSLYSALNTEAFF. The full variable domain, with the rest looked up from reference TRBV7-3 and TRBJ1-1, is GAGVSQTPSNKVTEKGKYVELRCDPISGHTALYWYRQSLGQGPEFLIYFQGTGAADDSGLPNDRFFAVRPEGSVSTLKIQRTERGDSAVYLCASSLYSALNTEAFFGQGTRLTVV.

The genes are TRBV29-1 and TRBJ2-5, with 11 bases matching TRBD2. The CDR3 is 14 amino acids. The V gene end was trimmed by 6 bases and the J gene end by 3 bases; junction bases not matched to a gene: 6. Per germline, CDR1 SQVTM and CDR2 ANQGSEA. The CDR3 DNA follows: TGCAGCGTGGAGGGACTAGCGGTTAAAGAGACCCAGTACTTC. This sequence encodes CSVEGLAVKETQYF.

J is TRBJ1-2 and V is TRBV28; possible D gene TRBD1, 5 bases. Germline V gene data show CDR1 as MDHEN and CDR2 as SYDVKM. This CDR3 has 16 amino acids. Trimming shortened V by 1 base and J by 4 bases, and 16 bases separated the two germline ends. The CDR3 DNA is TGTGCCAGCAGTTTATCTACGGACACACGGGGCTATGGCTACACCTTC. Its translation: CASSLSTDTRGYGYTF.

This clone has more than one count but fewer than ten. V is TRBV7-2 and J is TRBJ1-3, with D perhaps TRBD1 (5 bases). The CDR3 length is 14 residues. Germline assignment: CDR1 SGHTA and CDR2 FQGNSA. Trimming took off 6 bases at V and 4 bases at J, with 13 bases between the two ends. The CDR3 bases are TGTGCCAGCAGAGACAGAGGAAACGGAAACACCATATATTTT. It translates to CASRDRGNGNTIYF.

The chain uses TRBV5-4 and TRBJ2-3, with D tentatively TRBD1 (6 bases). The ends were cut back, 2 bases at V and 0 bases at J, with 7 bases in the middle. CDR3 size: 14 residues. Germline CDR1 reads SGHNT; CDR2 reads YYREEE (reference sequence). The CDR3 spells CASSLQGSTDTQYF. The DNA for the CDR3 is TGTGCCAGCAGCTTACAGGGCAGCACAGATACGCAGTATTTT.

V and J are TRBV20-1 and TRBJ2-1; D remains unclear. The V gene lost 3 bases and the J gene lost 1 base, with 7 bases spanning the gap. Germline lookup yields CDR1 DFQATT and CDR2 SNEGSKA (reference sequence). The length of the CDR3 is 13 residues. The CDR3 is CSASYRSYNEQFF. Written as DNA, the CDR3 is TGCAGTGCTAGTTACAGATCCTACAATGAGCAGTTCTTC.

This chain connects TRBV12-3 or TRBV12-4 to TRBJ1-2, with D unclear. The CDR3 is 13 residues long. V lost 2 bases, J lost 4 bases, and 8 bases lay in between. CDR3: CASSLTATYGYTF. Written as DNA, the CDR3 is TGTGCCAGCAGTTTAACCGCCACCTATGGCTACACCTTC.

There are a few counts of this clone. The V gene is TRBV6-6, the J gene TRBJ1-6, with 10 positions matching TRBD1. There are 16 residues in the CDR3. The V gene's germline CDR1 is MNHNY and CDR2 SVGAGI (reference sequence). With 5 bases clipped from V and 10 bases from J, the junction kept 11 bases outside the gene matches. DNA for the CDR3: TGTGCCAGCAGTAACGGACAGGGGGTCTTTTGGTCACCCCTCCACTTT. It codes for CASSNGQGVFWSPLHF.

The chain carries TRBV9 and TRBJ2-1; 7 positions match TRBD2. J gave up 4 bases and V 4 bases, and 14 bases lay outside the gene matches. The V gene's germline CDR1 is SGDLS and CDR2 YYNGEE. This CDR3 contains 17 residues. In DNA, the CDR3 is TGTGCCAGCAGCCCGAGGACTAGTCCCTCGATGTACAATGAGCAGTTCTTC. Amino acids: CASSPRTSPSMYNEQFF.

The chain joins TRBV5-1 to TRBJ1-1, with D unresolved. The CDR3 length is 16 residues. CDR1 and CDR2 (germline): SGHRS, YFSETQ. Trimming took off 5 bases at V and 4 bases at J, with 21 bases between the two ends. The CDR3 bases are TGCGCCAGCAGTTCATCGTCGCGAGGTGGGAGCACTGAAGCTTTCTTT. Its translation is CASSSSSRGGSTEAFF.

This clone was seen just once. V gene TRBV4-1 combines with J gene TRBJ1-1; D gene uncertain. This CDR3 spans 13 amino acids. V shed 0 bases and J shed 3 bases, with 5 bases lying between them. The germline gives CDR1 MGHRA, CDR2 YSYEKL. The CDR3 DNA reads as TGCGCCAGCAGCCAAGAAAGATACACTGAAGCTTTCTTT. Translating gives CASSQERYTEAFF.